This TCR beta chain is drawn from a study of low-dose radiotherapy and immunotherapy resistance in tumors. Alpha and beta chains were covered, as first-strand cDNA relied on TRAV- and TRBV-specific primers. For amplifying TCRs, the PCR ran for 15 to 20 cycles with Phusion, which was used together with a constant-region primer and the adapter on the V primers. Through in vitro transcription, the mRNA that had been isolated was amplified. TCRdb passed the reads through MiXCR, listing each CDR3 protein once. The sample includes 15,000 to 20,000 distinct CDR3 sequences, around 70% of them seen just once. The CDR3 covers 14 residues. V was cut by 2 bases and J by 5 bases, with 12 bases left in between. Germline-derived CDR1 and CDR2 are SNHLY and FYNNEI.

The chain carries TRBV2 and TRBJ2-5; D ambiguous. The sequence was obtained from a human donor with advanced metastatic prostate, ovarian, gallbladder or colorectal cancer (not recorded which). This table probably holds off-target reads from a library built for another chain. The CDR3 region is CASSELARWETQYF. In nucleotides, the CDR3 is TGTGCCAGCAGTGAATTAGCTCGGTGGGAGACCCAGTACTTC.